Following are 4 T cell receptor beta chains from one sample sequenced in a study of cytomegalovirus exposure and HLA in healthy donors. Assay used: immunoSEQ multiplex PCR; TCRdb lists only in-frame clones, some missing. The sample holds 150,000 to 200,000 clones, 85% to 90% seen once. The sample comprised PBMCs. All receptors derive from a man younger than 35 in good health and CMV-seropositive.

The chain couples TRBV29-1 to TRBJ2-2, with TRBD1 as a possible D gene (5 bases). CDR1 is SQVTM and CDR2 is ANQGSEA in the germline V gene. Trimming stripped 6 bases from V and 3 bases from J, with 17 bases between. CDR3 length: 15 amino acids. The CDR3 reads CSVLGHSADTGELFF. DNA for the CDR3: TGCAGCGTGCTCGGACACAGCGCGGACACCGGGGAGCTGTTTTTT.

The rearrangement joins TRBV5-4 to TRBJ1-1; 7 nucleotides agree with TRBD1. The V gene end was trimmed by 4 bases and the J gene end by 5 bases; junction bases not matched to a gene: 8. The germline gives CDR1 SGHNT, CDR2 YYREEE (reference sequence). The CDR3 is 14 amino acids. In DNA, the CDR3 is TGTGCCAGCAGCGGGGAAACAGGGGTGACTGAAGCTTTCTTT. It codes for CASSGETGVTEAFF.

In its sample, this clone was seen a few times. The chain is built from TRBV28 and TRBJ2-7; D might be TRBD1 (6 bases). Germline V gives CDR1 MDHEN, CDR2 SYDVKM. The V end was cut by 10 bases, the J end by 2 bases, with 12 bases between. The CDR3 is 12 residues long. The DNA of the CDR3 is TGTGCCACAAGGGACACGACCTACGAGCAGTACTTC. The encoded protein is CATRDTTYEQYF. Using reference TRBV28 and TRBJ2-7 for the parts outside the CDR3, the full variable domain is DVKVTQSSRYLVKRTGEKVFLECVQDMDHENMFWYRQDPGLGLRLIYFSYDVKMKEKGDIPEGYSVSREKKERFSLILESASTNQTSMYLCATRDTTYEQYFGPGTRLTVT.

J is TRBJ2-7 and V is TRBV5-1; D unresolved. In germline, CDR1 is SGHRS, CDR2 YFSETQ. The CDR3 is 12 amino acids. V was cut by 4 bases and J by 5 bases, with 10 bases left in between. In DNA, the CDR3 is TGCGCCAGCAGCCAGGCCTTTGACGAGCAGTACTTC. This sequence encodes CASSQAFDEQYF. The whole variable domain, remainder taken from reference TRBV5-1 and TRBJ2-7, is KAGVTQTPRYLIKTRGQQVTLSCSPISGHRSVSWYQQTPGQGLQFLFEYFSETQRNKGNFPGRFSGRQFSNSRSEMNVSTLELGDSALYLCASSQAFDEQYFGPGTRLTVT.